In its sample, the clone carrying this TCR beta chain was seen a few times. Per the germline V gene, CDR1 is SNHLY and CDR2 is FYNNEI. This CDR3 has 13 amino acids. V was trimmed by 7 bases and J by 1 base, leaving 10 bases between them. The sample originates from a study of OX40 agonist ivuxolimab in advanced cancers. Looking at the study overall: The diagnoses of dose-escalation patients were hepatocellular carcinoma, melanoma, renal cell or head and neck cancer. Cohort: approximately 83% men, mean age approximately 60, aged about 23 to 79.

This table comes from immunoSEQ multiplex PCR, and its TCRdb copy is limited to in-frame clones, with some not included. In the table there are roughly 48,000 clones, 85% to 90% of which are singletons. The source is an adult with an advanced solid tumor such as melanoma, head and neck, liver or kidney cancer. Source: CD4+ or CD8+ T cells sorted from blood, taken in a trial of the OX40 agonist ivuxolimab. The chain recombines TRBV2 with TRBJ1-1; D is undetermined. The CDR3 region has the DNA TGTGCCAGCACTCAGGTTTCGAACACTGAAGCTTTCTTT. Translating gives CASTQVSNTEAFF.